Below, 25 T cell receptor beta chains from the same sample are listed, as sequenced in a study of blood T cell repertoires in COVID-19. This table comes from immunoSEQ multiplex PCR, and its TCRdb copy is limited to in-frame clones, with some not included. The sample lists about 140,000 clones; 70% to 80% were seen once. The specimen was peripheral blood. The receptors were gathered from a man aged 50-59 years with acute or convalescent COVID-19.

The J gene is TRBJ1-6, the V gene TRBV5-1; 7 bases match TRBD1. The CDR3 has 15 amino acids. After removal of 4 bases from V and 9 bases from J, the junction contained 10 bases not matched to a gene. Germline CDR1 is SGHRS and CDR2 is YFSETQ. Written as DNA, the CDR3 is TGCGCCAGCAGCATACGGGACAGTACGAGTTCACCCCTCCACTTT. This translates into CASSIRDSTSSPLHF.

This clone was seen only once. The rearrangement joins TRBV29-1 to TRBJ1-4, with 7 bases lining up with TRBD1. The V gene's germline CDR1 is SQVTM and CDR2 ANQGSEA. This CDR3 contains 15 residues. J was trimmed by 4 bases and V by 4 bases; bases with no gene match: 9. The CDR3 sequence: CSVAPTGADNEKLFF. The CDR3 DNA is TGCAGCGTTGCGCCAACAGGGGCAGATAATGAAAAACTGTTTTTT.

The rearrangement joins TRBV29-1 to TRBJ2-1; 10 positions match TRBD2. The V and J ends lost 7 bases and 0 bases, in that order; junction bases with no gene match: 12. The CDR3 has 17 amino acids. The germline V gene encodes CDR1 SQVTM and CDR2 ANQGSEA. The CDR3, as DNA: TGCAGCGCAGCGGGGGGGAGGACAGGGAGCTCCTACAATGAGCAGTTCTTC. This codes for CSAAGGRTGSSYNEQFF.

A remark on this clone: The same CDR3 can be traced to other DNA sequences in this sample. The rearrangement joins TRBV19 to TRBJ1-2, with a possible D match to TRBD1 (6 bases). Germline CDR1 LNHDA, CDR2 SQIVND (reference sequence). The CDR3 is 14 amino acids. The germline V and J ends were trimmed by 4 bases and 3 bases, with 12 bases remaining between them. CDR3 sequence (DNA): TGTGCCAGTAGTAGACAGGCGTCTGACTATGGCTACACCTTC. This gives the protein CASSRQASDYGYTF.

This sequence joins TRBV4-1 and TRBJ1-6; unclear D gene. The CDR3 has 13 residues. CDR1 MGHRA and CDR2 YSYEKL come from the germline V gene. Trimming pared 6 bases from V and 4 bases from J, leaving 7 bases between. The CDR3 DNA sequence: TGCGCCAGCAGTCGGGAGTATAATTCACCCCTCCACTTT. This encodes CASSREYNSPLHF.

The chain recombines TRBV27 with TRBJ1-1; perhaps TRBD1 as D (6 bases). There are 16 residues in the CDR3. V dropped 0 bases and J dropped 0 bases, with 11 bases sitting between them. CDR1 is MNHEY, CDR2 SMNVEV, per germline (reference sequence). In DNA form, the CDR3 reads TGTGCCAGCAGTTTATCACCGGACAGTCTGAACACTGAAGCTTTCTTT. Translating gives CASSLSPDSLNTEAFF.

The genes are TRBV12-3 or TRBV12-4 and TRBJ2-7, with a possible D match to TRBD2 (7 bases). The CDR3 loop spans 12 amino acids. Deletions cut 6 bases from V and 6 bases from J, with 12 bases between. In DNA form, the CDR3 reads TGTGCCAGCAGCCTAGGGGGGGTCGAGCAGTACTTC. Translating gives CASSLGGVEQYF.

In its sample, this clone was seen once. This chain links TRBV13 with TRBJ1-1; D ambiguous. The CDR3 has 13 amino acids. Germline V gene sequence: CDR1 PRHDT, CDR2 FYEKMQ (reference sequence). Trimming cost V 5 bases and J 1 base, with 8 bases left between them. The CDR3 sequence is CASSIQKNTEAFF. The CDR3 DNA follows: TGTGCCAGCAGCATACAGAAGAACACTGAAGCTTTCTTT.

V is TRBV7-6 and J is TRBJ1-5; 7 nucleotides match TRBD1. Germline loops: CDR1 SGHVS, CDR2 FNYEAQ. The ends lost 5 bases at V and 4 bases at J; junction bases unmatched: 8. The CDR3 is 15 amino acids. This chain's CDR3 is CASSTRDSRNQPQHF. In DNA form, the CDR3 reads TGTGCCAGCAGCACCCGGGACAGTCGAAATCAGCCCCAGCATTTT.

V gene TRBV9 combines with J gene TRBJ1-3; D is ambiguous. The germline gives CDR1 SGDLS, CDR2 YYNGEE. V was cut by 0 bases and J by 2 bases, with 9 bases left in between. The CDR3 spans 15 residues. The CDR3 sequence is CASSVGSWTGNTIYF. In nucleotides, the CDR3 is TGTGCCAGCAGCGTAGGTAGCTGGACTGGAAACACCATATATTTT.

Here the CDR3 reads CASSPNPQGADGYTF. For the CDR3, the DNA is TGCGCCAGCAGCCCAAATCCACAGGGGGCTGATGGCTACACCTTC. This sequence joins TRBV5-1 and TRBJ1-2; 9 bases line up with TRBD1. The CDR3 length is 15 residues. CDR1 and CDR2 (germline): SGHRS, YFSETQ. J lost 6 bases, V lost 4 bases, and 10 bases had no gene match.

The chain couples TRBV4-2 to TRBJ1-2; maybe TRBD1 (6 bases). The V and J ends lost 2 bases and 4 bases respectively, with 17 bases between them. The CDR3 contains 16 residues. The V gene's germline CDR1 is LGHNA and CDR2 YNFKEQ. The CDR3 nucleotides read TGTGCCAGCAGCCAACCCCTTATAGGGGGAAGCTATGGCTACACCTTC. Its protein is CASSQPLIGGSYGYTF.

CDR3 DNA sequence: TGTGCCAGCAGTCTCTGGACAGGTCAATCAGCTGGGGCCAACGTCCTGACTTTC. Translating it yields CASSLWTGQSAGANVLTF. The chain recombines TRBV6-6 with TRBJ2-6; the match to TRBD1 covers 7 bases. V shed 5 bases, J shed 2 bases, and the junction held 12 bases outside the gene matches. The CDR3 totals 18 residues. Germline loops: CDR1 MNHNY, CDR2 SVGAGI (reference sequence).

V and J are TRBV5-1 and TRBJ2-6; 8 bases are a match to TRBD1. V shed 2 bases and J 0 bases; nucleotides not matched to a gene: 13. This CDR3 comprises 20 residues. Germline V gene lookup returns CDR1 SGHRS and CDR2 YFSETQ. CDR3 nucleotide sequence: TGCGCCAGCAGCTTCCCCCGTCCTACAGGGGGTTACTCTGGGGCCAACGTCCTGACTTTC. Protein product: CASSFPRPTGGYSGANVLTF.

The rearrangement uses TRBV18 and TRBJ1-1; perhaps TRBD1 as D (6 bases). Trimming took off 6 bases at V and 1 base at J, with 9 bases between the two ends. This CDR3 contains 13 residues. Germline lookup yields CDR1 KGHSH and CDR2 LQKENI. CDR3 nucleotides: TGTGCCAGCTCCGAACAGGGGAACACTGAAGCTTTCTTT. Residues: CASSEQGNTEAFF.

This chain connects TRBV7-6 to TRBJ2-6; D not resolved. Trimming cost V 3 bases and J 0 bases, with 6 bases left between them. This CDR3 has 15 residues. The germline V gene encodes CDR1 SGHVS and CDR2 FNYEAQ. As DNA, the CDR3 is TGTGCCAGCAGCTTCATGAGCTCTGGGGCCAACGTCCTGACTTTC. It translates to CASSFMSSGANVLTF.

The rearrangement uses TRBV6-5 and TRBJ1-4; maybe TRBD1 (6 bases). V was pared by 10 bases and J by 8 bases, with 23 bases between. Germline CDR1 and CDR2: MNHEY and SVGAGI. The length of the CDR3 is 15 residues. This chain's CDR3 is CATRRTGSLEEKLFF. The CDR3 bases are TGTGCCACCCGACGAACAGGGTCCTTAGAAGAAAAACTGTTTTTT.

This clone was observed a single time. The CDR3 loop reads CASSFGSSEQYF. The CDR3 DNA sequence: TGTGCCAGCAGTTTTGGGAGTAGCGAGCAGTACTTC. The rearrangement links TRBV27 to TRBJ2-7; the D gene is possibly TRBD2 (5 bases). This CDR3 comprises 12 residues. CDR1 MNHEY and CDR2 SMNVEV come from the germline V gene (reference sequence). Trimming removed 3 bases at V and 6 bases at J, with 9 bases between.

The CDR3, as DNA: TGTGCCTGGAGTGTACGGGGTTCTGGAAACACCATATATTTT. Its translation: CAWSVRGSGNTIYF. The chain joins TRBV30 to TRBJ1-3; D not resolved. The CDR3 is 14 residues long. V was pared by 0 bases and J by 1 base, with 7 bases between. Per the germline V gene, CDR1 is GTSNPN and CDR2 is SVGIG (reference sequence).

The chain uses TRBV25-1 and TRBJ1-3; 10 nucleotides agree with TRBD1. Unmatched junction bases numbered 5, after V lost 6 bases and J lost 0 bases. From germline, CDR1 is MGHDK and CDR2 SYGVNS. The CDR3 extends over 16 amino acids. CDR3 DNA: TGTGCCAGCAGGGGGGGACAGGGGAACTCTGGAAACACCATATATTTT. This encodes CASRGGQGNSGNTIYF.

This clone appeared a few times. The chain is built from TRBV6-5 and TRBJ2-7; a weak D match, TRBD1 (5 bases). The CDR3 runs 15 residues. CDR1 is MNHEY, CDR2 SVGAGI, per germline. Trimming removed 6 bases at V and 0 bases at J, with 15 bases between. CDR3 DNA sequence: TGTGCCAGCAGCCCCGTCTATAGGGGCTCCTACGAGCAGTACTTC. Translation gives CASSPVYRGSYEQYF.

The chain recombines TRBV9 with TRBJ1-2; TRBD1 matches 8 bases. This CDR3 region has 13 residues. J lost 7 bases, V lost 3 bases, and 5 bases had no gene match. CDR1 and CDR2 from the germline V gene are SGDLS and YYNGEE. DNA for the CDR3: TGTGCCAGCAGCGCAGGGGGCGCGGGTGGCTACACCTTC. Translation gives CASSAGGAGGYTF.

This chain links TRBV4-1 with TRBJ2-7; 9 nucleotides match TRBD2. The CDR3 loop spans 16 amino acids. With V trimmed by 1 base and J by 2 bases, 6 bases remained unmatched. Germline V lookup: CDR1 MGHRA, CDR2 YSYEKL. CDR3 DNA: TGCGCCAGCAGCCAAGCCCCAGCGGGGGGAACCTACGAGCAGTACTTC. Translation: CASSQAPAGGTYEQYF.

This clone was detected a few times. This rearrangement joins TRBV4-1 to TRBJ2-1, with 9 bases matching TRBD2. The CDR3 extends over 18 amino acids. V lost 3 bases, J lost 10 bases, and 19 bases stayed unmatched. Germline V gene sequence: CDR1 MGHRA, CDR2 YSYEKL. CDR3 loop: CASSQIQPLAGGPREQFF. The CDR3 DNA sequence: TGCGCCAGCAGCCAGATCCAGCCACTGGCGGGGGGGCCGCGAGAGCAGTTCTTC.

This clone was observed at least ten times. This chain connects TRBV10-2 to TRBJ2-1; 10 bases are a match to TRBD1. V gave up 6 bases and J gave up 9 bases; unmatched junction bases: 8. CDR3 length equals 14 residues. Looked up from germline, CDR1 is WSHSY and CDR2 is SAAADI. The CDR3 coding sequence is TGCGCCAGCAGAGGGACAGGGGAAGGAGGTGAGCAGTTCTTC. It is translated as CASRGTGEGGEQFF.